This T cell receptor beta chain was sequenced during a study of OX40 agonist ivuxolimab in advanced cancers. Study details: Patients receiving dose escalation had hepatocellular carcinoma, melanoma, renal cell or head and neck cancer.

With V trimmed by 5 bases and J by 5 bases, 11 bases remained unmatched. Germline CDR1 reads MDHEN; CDR2 reads SYDVKM. The CDR3 loop spans 15 amino acids. Only in-frame clones appear in the TCRdb table, and some are missing; sequencing was by immunoSEQ multiplex PCR. Of about 83,000 clones listed, 75% to 95% were seen once; the top ten hold 8.4%. Study-wide results and caveats: Relative to CD4+, CD8+ T cells held more expanded clones on average.

Note on this clone: Antigen: not known.

This chain links TRBV28 with TRBJ1-1, with 7 bases that match TRBD1. The origin of this receptor is an adult with an advanced solid tumor such as melanoma, head and neck, liver or kidney cancer. The starting material was CD4+ or CD8+ T cells sorted from blood, obtained in a trial of the OX40 agonist ivuxolimab. CDR3 amino acids: CASSMTGTAGTEAFF. For the CDR3, the DNA is TGTGCCAGCAGTATGACCGGGACAGCGGGAACTGAAGCTTTCTTT.